This T cell receptor (beta chain) derives from a study of T cell responses to AZD1222 COVID-19 vaccine. Overall study findings and caveats: Variant regions that are unmutated are reportedly the target of nearly half of spike-specific TCRs. Most donors were white British and more were female, and clonal diversity was possibly underestimated.

The repertoire was sequenced with immunoSEQ multiplex PCR; TCRdb's copy has only in-frame clones and lacks some. The sample holds 180,000 or so clones, roughly 88% seen once. J lost 4 bases, V lost 3 bases, and 7 bases had no gene match. The CDR3 totals 18 residues. Per germline, CDR1 KGHDR and CDR2 SFDVKD. A single count supports this clone. Its antigen is not known. The V and J genes are TRBV24-1 and TRBJ2-1; 14 bases fit TRBD2. This TCR was recovered from an adult in good health. The specimen was peripheral blood, collected on day 0 of AZD1222 vaccination. The DNA of the CDR3 is TGTGCCACCAGTGATCCCCGACTAGCGGGGGGGCCGTACAATGAGCAGTTCTTC. Its protein product is CATSDPRLAGGPYNEQFF.